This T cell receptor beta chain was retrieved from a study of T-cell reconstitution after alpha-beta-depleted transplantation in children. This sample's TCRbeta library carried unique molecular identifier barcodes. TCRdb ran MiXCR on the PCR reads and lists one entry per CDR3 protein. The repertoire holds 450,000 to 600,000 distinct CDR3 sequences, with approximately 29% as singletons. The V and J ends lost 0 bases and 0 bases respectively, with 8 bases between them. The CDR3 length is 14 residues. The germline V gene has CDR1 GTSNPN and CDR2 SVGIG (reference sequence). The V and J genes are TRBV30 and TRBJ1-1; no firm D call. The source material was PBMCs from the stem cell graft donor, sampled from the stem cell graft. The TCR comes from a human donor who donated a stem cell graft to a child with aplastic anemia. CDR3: CAWSVSRLNTEAFF. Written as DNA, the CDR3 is TGTGCCTGGAGTGTAAGTCGGCTGAACACTGAAGCTTTCTTT.